This T cell receptor beta chain was identified during a study of vaccination effects on CD4 cells after COVID-19. Before sequencing took place, the ViraFEST assay used viral peptide pools to expand antigen-specific CD4+ T cells. The culture ran for about eleven days before CD4+ T cells were isolated. The person had a PCR-confirmed SARS-CoV-2 infection during March to December 2020. They grew roughly 2 million PBMC in each well, adding 7.5 to 10 IU/ml IL-2 and 8 to 10 ug/ml peptides. A half-volume exchange with IL-2 medium occurred on days 3 and 7. The CDR3 is made up of 13 amino acids. CDR1 and CDR2 from the germline V gene are KGHSH and LQKENI. V lost 6 bases to trimming and J lost 3 bases; unmatched junction nucleotides: 5. Findings and limits, study-wide: Among infection- and vaccine-induced clones, marked clonal contraction occurred late after vaccination.

This table comes from immunoSEQ multiplex PCR, and its TCRdb copy is limited to in-frame clones, with some not included. Of under 55,000 clones in the sample, around 72% were seen once. This clone showed up just a few times. As yet, its antigen is unknown. The sample in question was CD4+ T cells from PBMCs cultured with a peptide pool, obtained before COVID-19 vaccination. The sequence was obtained from a human donor who had a prior SARS-CoV-2 infection. The chain uses TRBV18 and TRBJ2-7, with 7 nucleotides matching TRBD1. The CDR3 sequence is CASSRDSFYEQYF. Here the CDR3 DNA reads TGTGCCAGCTCCCGGGACAGCTTCTACGAGCAGTACTTC.